This T cell receptor beta chain was sequenced in a study of blood T cell repertoires in COVID-19. The wider study: T cells, B-cell-depleted T cells, or PBMCs provided the cDNA or gDNA that served as material.

Original processing methods: Estimated nucleated cell counts came from reference gene primer amplification. Here immunoSEQ multiplex PCR was the method, and the copy in TCRdb shows in-frame clones only, minus some. That table supplies the V and J calls and clone size; D and trimming were determined from the DNA. The sample gives approximately 68,000 clones, roughly nine tenths of which show up once; around 4.4% is in the top ten. There are 17 residues in the CDR3. The germline CDR1 and CDR2 sequences are SGDLS and YYNGEE. J lost 10 bases, V lost 0 bases, and 11 bases had no gene match. This clone came up once.

This sequence originates from a man in his fifties with active COVID-19. This chain links TRBV9 with TRBJ2-1, with 12 bases aligning to TRBD2. The sequenced material came from peripheral blood. The CDR3 sequence is CASSVEGLAGGLHEQFF. The CDR3 region has the DNA TGTGCCAGCAGCGTAGAGGGTCTAGCGGGAGGGCTACACGAGCAGTTCTTC.